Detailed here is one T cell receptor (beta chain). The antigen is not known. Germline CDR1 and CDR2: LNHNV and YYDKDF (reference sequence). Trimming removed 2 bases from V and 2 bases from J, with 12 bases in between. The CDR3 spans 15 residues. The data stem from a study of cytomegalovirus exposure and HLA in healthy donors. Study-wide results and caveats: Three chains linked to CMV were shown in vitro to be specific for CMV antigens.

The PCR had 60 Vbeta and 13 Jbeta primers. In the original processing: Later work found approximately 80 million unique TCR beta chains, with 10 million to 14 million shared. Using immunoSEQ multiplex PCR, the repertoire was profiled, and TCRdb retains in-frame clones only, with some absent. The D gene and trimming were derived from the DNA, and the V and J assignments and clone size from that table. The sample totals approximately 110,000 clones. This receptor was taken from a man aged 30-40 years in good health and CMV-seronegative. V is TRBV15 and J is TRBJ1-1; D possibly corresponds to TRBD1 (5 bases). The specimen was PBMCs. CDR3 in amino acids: CATSRYQGPNTEAFF. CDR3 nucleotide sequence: TGTGCCACCAGCAGATACCAGGGTCCTAACACTGAAGCTTTCTTT. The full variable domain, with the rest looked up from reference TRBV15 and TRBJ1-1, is DAMVIQNPRYQVTQFGKPVTLSCSQTLNHNVMYWYQQKSSQAPKLLFHYYDKDFNNEADTPDNFQSRRPNTSFCFLDIRSPGLGDTAMYLCATSRYQGPNTEAFFGQGTRLTVV.